One and the same sample provided the 11 T cell receptor beta chains below, sequenced in a study of shared T cell receptors in the human thymus (dated by TCRdb to the early 2020s). Library construction relied on the immunoSEQ multiplex PCR assay. This immuneACCESS table, as held by TCRdb, lists in-frame sequences with V and J called but not all clones. Of the missing ones, under half trace to an unresolved V gene in checked studies; the others have no known cause. The sample records roughly 710,000 clones, roughly 88% of which are singletons. The top ten clones comprise roughly 0.01% of the sample. These same data were also listed under a study on human thymus T cells.

The material sequenced was thymocytes. Receptor source: a girl under three years old with a congenital heart defect. Donor details come from another sample of the same person, matched by shared clones.

This clone came up once. This rearrangement joins TRBV5-4 to TRBJ1-2, with 11 bases lining up with TRBD1. From germline, CDR1 is SGHNT and CDR2 YYREEE (reference sequence). The CDR3 is 17 residues long. V shed 3 bases and J 8 bases; nucleotides not matched to a gene: 15. The CDR3 is CASSSQLRTGGGGGYTF. CDR3 nucleotide sequence: TGTGCCAGCAGCTCACAACTGAGGACAGGGGGCGGAGGGGGCTACACCTTC.

This chain connects TRBV11-1 to TRBJ2-7, with 7 bases identical to TRBD1. The CDR3 is 14 residues long. J gave up 6 bases and V 3 bases, and 8 bases lay outside the gene matches. Per the germline V gene, CDR1 is SGHAT and CDR2 is FQDESV (reference sequence). The CDR3 loop reads CASSLPQGSGEQYF. In nucleotides, the CDR3 is TGTGCCAGCAGCTTGCCACAGGGGAGCGGCGAGCAGTACTTC.

V usage is TRBV5-1 and J usage is TRBJ1-2, with TRBD1 as a possible D gene (5 bases). CDR1 is SGHRS, CDR2 YFSETQ, per germline. The CDR3 consists of 13 residues. Trimming cost V 7 bases and J 4 bases, with 14 bases left between them. CDR3 sequence (DNA): TGCGCCAGCGGGCATGTTGACAGCTATGGCTACACCTTC. This translates into CASGHVDSYGYTF.

J is TRBJ1-1 and V is TRBV19, with D perhaps matching TRBD1 (5 bases). V lost 3 bases to trimming and J lost 3 bases, with 14 bases between them. The CDR3 runs 15 residues. CDR1 and CDR2 (germline): LNHDA, SQIVND (reference sequence). In nucleotides, the CDR3 is TGTGCCAGTAGTATCCCGACAGAGTACGACACTGAAGCTTTCTTT. It is translated as CASSIPTEYDTEAFF.

This clone was seen more than once but under ten times. The chain recombines TRBV11-2 with TRBJ1-4; weak D call: TRBD1 (6 bases). The length of the CDR3 is 18 residues. V was clipped by 0 bases and J by 7 bases, with 21 bases between them. Germline CDR1 is SGHAT and CDR2 is FQNNGV. CDR3 amino acids: CASSLEGAGPEECEKLFF. The CDR3 bases are TGTGCCAGCAGCTTAGAGGGGGCCGGGCCAGAAGAATGTGAAAAACTGTTTTTT.

This chain links TRBV6-1 with TRBJ2-7; possible D gene TRBD2, 6 bases. Germline V gives CDR1 MNHNS, CDR2 SASEGT. The ends were cut back, 4 bases at V and 5 bases at J, with 24 bases in the middle. The length of the CDR3 is 17 residues. CDR3 region: CASSGGVPPFYPHEQYF. CDR3 in DNA: TGTGCCAGCAGTGGGGGGGTACCCCCCTTTTATCCCCACGAGCAGTACTTC.

The gene calls are TRBV6-1 and TRBJ2-7; the D is unclear. CDR3 length equals 19 residues. CDR1 and CDR2 from the germline V gene are MNHNS and SASEGT. Trimming stripped 2 bases from V and 3 bases from J, with 26 bases between. DNA for the CDR3: TGTGCCAGCAGTGAATCTTCGGTGGTGGAGTGGCAGAAACTCTACGAGCAGTACTTC. As protein: CASSESSVVEWQKLYEQYF.

This clone was observed once. The chain uses TRBV9 and TRBJ2-1; 8 bases map to TRBD2. This CDR3 has 15 amino acids. The ends lost 0 bases at V and 10 bases at J; junction bases unmatched: 9. Germline V lookup: CDR1 SGDLS, CDR2 YYNGEE. This CDR3 reads CASSVVSGGLQEQFF. Written as DNA, the CDR3 is TGTGCCAGCAGCGTAGTCTCGGGGGGGCTTCAGGAGCAGTTCTTC. The full variable domain, its missing parts supplied by reference TRBV9 and TRBJ2-1, is DSGVTQTPKHLITATGQRVTLRCSPRSGDLSVYWYQQSLDQGLQFLIQYYNGEERAKGNILERFSAQQFPDLHSELNLSSLELGDSALYFCASSVVSGGLQEQFFGPGTRLTVL.

V and J are TRBV6-1 and TRBJ1-6, with D uncertain. Trimming shortened V by 8 bases and J by 8 bases, and 13 bases separated the two germline ends. The CDR3 loop spans 13 amino acids. From germline, CDR1 is MNHNS and CDR2 SASEGT. CDR3 protein: CASGSTDHSPLHF. CDR3 nucleotide sequence: TGTGCCAGCGGGAGTACAGATCATTCACCCCTCCACTTT.

The chain recombines TRBV27 with TRBJ2-2, with TRBD2 matching over 10 bases. The germline V gene has CDR1 MNHEY and CDR2 SMNVEV (reference sequence). The V segment lost 3 bases and the J segment 4 bases; nucleotides outside the gene matches: 11. There are 18 residues in the CDR3. The CDR3 loop reads CASSFFLPGLAATGELFF. The CDR3 region has the DNA TGTGCCAGCAGTTTTTTCCTCCCCGGACTAGCGGCCACCGGGGAGCTGTTTTTT.

The chain employs TRBV12-5 and TRBJ2-3; D remains unclear. V was clipped by 1 base and J by 2 bases, with 16 bases between them. The length of the CDR3 is 17 residues. CDR1 and CDR2 (germline): LGHNT, FRNRAP. In DNA, the CDR3 is TGTGCTAGTGGTTTGGGTTCTGGCGGTGAAAACACAGATACGCAGTATTTT. It is translated as CASGLGSGGENTDTQYF.